These 12 T cell receptor beta chains share one sample of origin, sequenced in a study of T cells in Graves' hyperthyroidism and ophthalmopathy. Regions amplified from RNA transcripts were the TCR beta CDR3 regions. The study used the HTBI primer set for a first-round RT-PCR of the TCR CDR3. TCRdb called the multiplex PCR reads again in MiXCR, with one record for every CDR3 protein. This sample has about 360,000 distinct CDR3 sequences, with approximately 14% found just once. The sample comprised blood. The receptors here all came from a young woman with Graves' hyperthyroidism that later progressed to Graves' ophthalmopathy.

This clonotype was detected only a few times. The chain is built from TRBV27 and TRBJ1-2, with 7 positions matching TRBD1. There are 13 residues in the CDR3. With V trimmed by 5 bases and J by 5 bases, 5 bases remained unmatched. Germline V gene sequence: CDR1 MNHEY, CDR2 SMNVEV (reference sequence). The CDR3 DNA follows: TGTGCCAGCAGTCGACAGGGAGTTTATGGCTACACCTTC. Its translation is CASSRQGVYGYTF.

This clonotype was seen a few times. The CDR3 DNA is TGTGCCAGCAGTATTTACGGACAGGGAAACATTCAGTACTTC. Amino acids: CASSIYGQGNIQYF. The rearrangement joins TRBV27 to TRBJ2-4; 8 bases line up with TRBD1. The CDR3 has 14 residues. CDR1 MNHEY and CDR2 SMNVEV come from the germline V gene (reference sequence). The J segment lost 6 bases and the V segment lost 5 bases, leaving 6 bases of the junction unmatched.

This clonotype has at least ten counts. DNA for the CDR3: TGTGCCAGCAGCCTCTACCTGGACAGGGAGACCCAGTACTTC. Protein sequence: CASSLYLDRETQYF. The chain is built from TRBV14 and TRBJ2-5; 7 bases match TRBD1. J was trimmed by 5 bases and V by 4 bases; bases with no gene match: 7. CDR1 and CDR2 from the germline V gene are SGHDN and FVKESK. CDR3 length: 14 residues.

This clonotype was seen repeatedly, ten times or more. The V call is TRBV24-1, the J call TRBJ2-5, with 7 bases aligning to TRBD2. Germline lookup yields CDR1 KGHDR and CDR2 SFDVKD. The junction had 8 bases not matched to a gene; V was cut back by 0 bases and J by 5 bases. The CDR3 consists of 16 residues. The CDR3 sequence is CATSDLKQRGAETQYF. The CDR3, as DNA: TGTGCCACCAGTGATTTGAAGCAGCGGGGAGCGGAGACCCAGTACTTC.

Written as DNA, the CDR3 is TGTGCCAGCAGCTTAGTATGGCTAGCGGGAGCTAACACCGGGGAGCTGTTTTTT. This gives the protein CASSLVWLAGANTGELFF. The V and J genes are TRBV7-2 and TRBJ2-2, with 10 bases identical to TRBD2. Unmatched junction bases numbered 7, after V lost 1 base and J lost 2 bases. The CDR3 length is 18 residues. Germline CDR1 is SGHTA and CDR2 is FQGNSA.

At least ten counts were recorded for this clonotype. The chain joins TRBV18 to TRBJ2-5; unclear D gene. V lost 1 base and J 0 bases, leaving 9 bases between the germline ends. Germline V gene lookup returns CDR1 KGHSH and CDR2 LQKENI. The CDR3 is 15 residues long. CDR3 coding DNA: TGTGCCAGCTCACCACAGCTTCAGTACCAAGAGACCCAGTACTTC. This gives the protein CASSPQLQYQETQYF.

In this sample, this clonotype turned up a few times. The chain recombines TRBV5-6 with TRBJ1-2, with TRBD1 matching over 8 bases. Trimming removed 2 bases from V and 8 bases from J; junction bases left unmatched: 8. Looked up from germline, CDR1 is SGHDT and CDR2 is YYEEEE. The CDR3 consists of 14 residues. The CDR3 sequence: CASSFPRGQGGYTF. The CDR3 DNA sequence: TGTGCCAGCAGCTTCCCCAGGGGGCAGGGCGGCTACACCTTC.

This clonotype was detected ten times or more. This CDR3 is CASRQGPPANTGELFF. CDR3 coding DNA: TGTGCCAGCCGACAGGGGCCGCCGGCGAACACCGGGGAGCTGTTTTTT. This rearrangement joins TRBV2 to TRBJ2-2; 8 positions match TRBD1. The CDR3 length is 16 residues. CDR1 is SNHLY and CDR2 is FYNNEI in the germline V gene. Trimming removed 8 bases from V and 0 bases from J; junction bases left unmatched: 8.

The sample holds a few counts of this clonotype. The V call is TRBV5-5, the J call TRBJ2-2; perhaps TRBD2 as D (6 bases). Trimming left V 0 bases short and J 1 base short, with 16 bases between. Germline V CDR1 and CDR2: SGHKS, YYEKEE (reference sequence). This CDR3 comprises 18 residues. DNA for the CDR3: TGTGCCAGCAGCTTGGCCCGGGGCGGGAACTGGAACACCGGGGAGCTGTTTTTT. Translation: CASSLARGGNWNTGELFF.

This clonotype was counted only a few times. The genes are TRBV20-1 and TRBJ2-7; 9 bases align to TRBD2. This CDR3 is built from 15 residues. V dropped 0 bases and J dropped 7; count of bases not matched to a gene: 10. Germline V gene data show CDR1 as DFQATT and CDR2 as SNEGSKA (reference sequence). CDR3 protein: CSARDRGLASREQYF. In DNA, the CDR3 is TGCAGTGCTAGAGATAGGGGACTAGCTTCTCGGGAGCAGTACTTC.

This clonotype came up many times. This CDR3 reads CASSQDGAAGPYNEQFF. CDR3 DNA: TGTGCCAGCAGCCAAGATGGGGCTGCGGGACCCTACAATGAGCAGTTCTTC. The chain employs TRBV4-2 and TRBJ2-1; D is possibly TRBD2 (6 bases). CDR1 and CDR2 from the germline V gene are LGHNA and YNFKEQ. Trimming pared 0 bases from V and 2 bases from J, leaving 14 bases between. This CDR3 contains 17 residues.

This sequence joins TRBV5-1 and TRBJ1-5; D not certain. The CDR3 extends over 14 amino acids. The V gene's germline CDR1 is SGHRS and CDR2 YFSETQ. Trimming shortened V by 4 bases and J by 7 bases, and 15 bases separated the two germline ends. In DNA form, the CDR3 reads TGCGCCAGCAGCCCCGACATGCCAAGCCAGCCCCAGCATTTT. Translated: CASSPDMPSQPQHF.